The rows below give T cell receptor beta chains drawn from one sample of a study of blood T cells in healthy people across ages. TCRdb independently ran MiXCR on the 5' RACE reads; one entry per CDR3 protein. The sample includes 1.5 million to 2 million distinct CDR3 sequences, 49% seen only once; the top ten take roughly 2%. Sequencing was performed on blood. The source is a woman aged 40 to 49 in good health. The CDR3 runs from the conserved cysteine through the conserved F or W. Each record gives: J gene, D gene, V gene, CDR3 length, CDR3 protein. A D gene is named only where the DNA matches it firmly.

j_call: TRBJ1-6; d_call: TRBD1; v_call: TRBV20-1; cdr3_length: 13; cdr3_aa: CSAQDRGNSPLHF
j_call: TRBJ2-3; d_call: TRBD1; v_call: TRBV13; cdr3_length: 13; cdr3_aa: CASSSIGGGTQYF
j_call: TRBJ1-1; d_call: -; v_call: TRBV7-2; cdr3_length: 13; cdr3_aa: CASSFNFQPEAFF
j_call: TRBJ2-3; d_call: -; v_call: TRBV2; cdr3_length: 17; cdr3_aa: CASSSIPGQPSTDTQYF
j_call: TRBJ2-7; d_call: TRBD1; v_call: TRBV5-6; cdr3_length: 14; cdr3_aa: CASSFTGVSYEQYF
j_call: TRBJ2-5; d_call: -; v_call: TRBV29-1; cdr3_length: 15; cdr3_aa: CSVEDRDALMMTQYF
j_call: TRBJ2-5; d_call: -; v_call: TRBV6-2/TRBV6-3; cdr3_length: 14; cdr3_aa: CASKGTGRYNEQYF
j_call: TRBJ2-3; d_call: -; v_call: TRBV4-2; cdr3_length: 20; cdr3_aa: CASSVYTGGVAGGSTDTQYF
j_call: TRBJ2-3; d_call: TRBD2; v_call: TRBV4-2; cdr3_length: 14; cdr3_aa: CASSLRTSRDTQYF
j_call: TRBJ2-5; d_call: TRBD1; v_call: TRBV12-3/TRBV12-4; cdr3_length: 15; cdr3_aa: CASSSWTGMQETQYF
j_call: TRBJ2-5; d_call: TRBD2; v_call: TRBV3-1; cdr3_length: 17; cdr3_aa: CASSWTSGSVFQETQYF
j_call: TRBJ2-3; d_call: -; v_call: TRBV15; cdr3_length: 14; cdr3_aa: CATSRVGDQDTQYF
j_call: TRBJ1-1; d_call: TRBD1; v_call: TRBV15; cdr3_length: 17; cdr3_aa: CATSRFVSPDRGGSAFF
j_call: TRBJ2-7; d_call: -; v_call: TRBV29-1; cdr3_length: 14; cdr3_aa: CSVRIVTESYEQYF